Each of the 11 T cell receptor beta chains below was sequenced from the same sample in a study of CDR3 diversity in severe acne. MiXCR, applied by TCRdb to the PCR reads, yields one record per CDR3 protein. Of more than 70,000 distinct CDR3 sequences in the sample, less than 65% are singletons; the top ten hold roughly 10%. Input material: blood. The receptors derive from a male donor with severe acne vulgaris.

In this sample, this clonotype turned up a few times. A much larger clone differs from this one at a single base, so this may be a read error. The chain is built from TRBV20-1 and TRBJ2-7, with D perhaps matching TRBD1 or TRBD2 (5 bases each). CDR3 length: 13 residues. Germline lookup yields CDR1 DFQATT and CDR2 SNEGSKA (reference sequence). V gave up 5 bases and J gave up 3 bases, with 14 bases separating them. CDR3 sequence (DNA): TGCAGTGCTGACCGGGACCATGTCTACGAGCAGTACTTC. It yields the protein CSADRDHVYEQYF.

The genes are TRBV2 and TRBJ2-7, with TRBD2 matching over 10 bases. The CDR3 contains 16 residues. Germline lookup yields CDR1 SNHLY and CDR2 FYNNEI. J lost 3 bases, V lost 4 bases, and 9 bases had no gene match. As DNA, the CDR3 is TGTGCCAGCAGTGTCGGGTTCGGACTAGCGGTCTACGAGCAGTACTTC. This codes for CASSVGFGLAVYEQYF.

Worth noting for this clonotype: A much larger clone is a single base away; this may be a read error. The genes are TRBV5-1 and TRBJ1-1; TRBD1 matches at 12 bases. Germline assignment: CDR1 SGHRS and CDR2 YFSETQ. The V and J ends lost 4 bases and 5 bases, in that order; junction bases with no gene match: 9. The CDR3 has 16 amino acids. The CDR3 region is CASSIRGQGAGTEAFF. CDR3 DNA: TGCGCCAGCAGCATCCGGGGACAGGGGGCAGGGACTGAAGCTTTCTTT.

V usage is TRBV5-8 and J usage is TRBJ1-2, with 7 nucleotides matching TRBD1. V lost 8 bases, J lost 5 bases, and 15 bases stayed unmatched. There are 15 residues in the CDR3. Looked up from germline, CDR1 is SGHTS and CDR2 is YDEGEE. In DNA form, the CDR3 reads TGTGCCAGTAGTATCAGGGACAGATCTTCTTATGGCTACACCTTC. Its protein is CASSIRDRSSYGYTF.

This clonotype was recorded many times. The chain has TRBV11-3 and TRBJ2-1; D call uncertain. The V end was cut by 5 bases, the J end by 5 bases, with 10 bases between. The germline V gene has CDR1 SGHNT and CDR2 YENEEA. The CDR3 extends over 13 amino acids. This CDR3 reads CASSLPDHNEQFF. CDR3 in DNA: TGTGCCAGCAGCCTTCCGGACCACAATGAGCAGTTCTTC.

This clonotype is a singleton in its sample. The rearrangement uses TRBV5-4 and TRBJ2-5, with 11 bases matching TRBD2. Germline V gives CDR1 SGHNT, CDR2 YYREEE (reference sequence). The CDR3 totals 15 residues. Germline trimming cut 4 bases from V and 4 bases from J; bases unmatched to any gene: 6. The CDR3 nucleotides read TGTGCCAGCAGCGCCGGACTAGCGGGTATAGAGACCCAGTACTTC. Its translation is CASSAGLAGIETQYF.

This clonotype has just one count. The chain employs TRBV6-6 and TRBJ2-7; 8 positions agree with TRBD1. In germline, CDR1 is MNHNY, CDR2 SVGAGI (reference sequence). Germline trimming cut 7 bases from V and 2 bases from J; bases unmatched to any gene: 7. This CDR3 contains 14 residues. The CDR3 spells CASTVRDRPYEQYF. In DNA form, the CDR3 reads TGTGCCAGCACCGTACGGGACAGGCCCTACGAGCAGTACTTC.

Turning to this clonotype: The CDR3 end shows no conserved phenylalanine or tryptophan, and so a read error is likely. The V gene is TRBV7-6, the J gene TRBJ2-2; 11 bases align to TRBD2. CDR1 is SGHVS, CDR2 FNYEAQ, per germline. The CDR3 consists of 20 residues. V shed 1 base, J shed 1 base, and the junction held 11 bases outside the gene matches. CDR3 DNA: TGTGCCAGCAGCTTAGATCGACTAGCGGGACCCGGTGGGAACACCGGGGAGCTGTTTCTT. Translation gives CASSLDRLAGPGGNTGELFL.

This clonotype came up many times. The chain links TRBV7-2 to TRBJ1-2; D is unclear. V was clipped by 7 bases and J by 5 bases, with 11 bases between them. The germline V gene encodes CDR1 SGHTA and CDR2 FQGNSA. This CDR3 has 12 amino acids. DNA for the CDR3: TGTGCCAGCACAGTATACTTTTATGGCTACACCTTC. This translates into CASTVYFYGYTF.

This clonotype occurred many times. The V gene is TRBV28, the J gene TRBJ2-5; D remains unclear. The CDR3 is 14 residues long. CDR1 and CDR2 (germline): MDHEN, SYDVKM. The V and J ends lost 4 bases and 5 bases respectively, with 14 bases between them. CDR3 protein: CASSYPQTIETQYF. CDR3 DNA sequence: TGTGCCAGCAGTTATCCACAAACTATTGAGACCCAGTACTTC.

J is TRBJ2-7 and V is TRBV6-2 or TRBV6-3, with 9 nucleotides matching TRBD2. Germline loops: CDR1 MNHEY, CDR2 SVGEGT. V shed 7 bases and J 8 bases; nucleotides not matched to a gene: 15. The CDR3 totals 15 residues. The CDR3 protein is CASTSVRREGSKQYF. In DNA, the CDR3 is TGTGCCAGCACCTCCGTCCGGCGGGAGGGAAGTAAGCAGTACTTC.